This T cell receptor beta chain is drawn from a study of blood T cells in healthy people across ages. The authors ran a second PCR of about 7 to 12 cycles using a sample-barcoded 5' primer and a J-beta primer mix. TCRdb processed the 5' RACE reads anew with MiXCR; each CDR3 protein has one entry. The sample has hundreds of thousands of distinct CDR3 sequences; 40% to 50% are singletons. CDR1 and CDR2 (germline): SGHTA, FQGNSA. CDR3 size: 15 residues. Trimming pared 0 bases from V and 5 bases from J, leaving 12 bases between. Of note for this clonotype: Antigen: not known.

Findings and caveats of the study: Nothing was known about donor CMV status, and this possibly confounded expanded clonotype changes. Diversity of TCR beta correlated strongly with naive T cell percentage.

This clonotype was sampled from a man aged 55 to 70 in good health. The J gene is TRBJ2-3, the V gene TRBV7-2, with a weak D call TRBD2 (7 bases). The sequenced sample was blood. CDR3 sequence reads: CASSLAGGQGDTQYF. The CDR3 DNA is TGTGCCAGCAGCTTAGCGGGGGGGCAAGGAGATACGCAGTATTTT.